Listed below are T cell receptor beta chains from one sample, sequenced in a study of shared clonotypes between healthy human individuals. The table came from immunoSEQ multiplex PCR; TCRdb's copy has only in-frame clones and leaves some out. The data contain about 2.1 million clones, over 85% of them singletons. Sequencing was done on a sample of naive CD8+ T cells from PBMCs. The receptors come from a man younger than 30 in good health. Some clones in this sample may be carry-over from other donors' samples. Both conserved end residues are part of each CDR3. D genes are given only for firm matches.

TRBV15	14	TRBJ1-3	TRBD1	CATQTGDSGNTIYF
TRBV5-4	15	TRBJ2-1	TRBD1	CASSPRDREYNEQFF
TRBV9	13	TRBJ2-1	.	CASSPRGGYEQFF
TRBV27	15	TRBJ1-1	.	CASSLLSGMNTEAFF
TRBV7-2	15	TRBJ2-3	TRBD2	CASSSEREGVYTQYF
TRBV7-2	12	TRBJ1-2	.	CASSQGYYGYTF
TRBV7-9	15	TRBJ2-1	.	CASSLTQPIHNEQFF
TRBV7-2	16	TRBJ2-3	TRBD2	CASSMGTSGRTDTQYF
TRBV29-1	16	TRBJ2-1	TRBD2	CSVEGLAGVSYNEQFF
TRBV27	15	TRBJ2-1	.	CASSIGGSSYNEQFF
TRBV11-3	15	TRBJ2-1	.	CASSFLAGSGNEQFF
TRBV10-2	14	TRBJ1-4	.	CASSKGSREEKLFF
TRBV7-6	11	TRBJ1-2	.	CASSFPWGILF
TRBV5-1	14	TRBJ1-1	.	CASSLGTVNTEAFF
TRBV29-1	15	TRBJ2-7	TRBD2	CSVESGTSASYEQYF
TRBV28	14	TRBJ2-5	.	CASSLMRSGETQYF
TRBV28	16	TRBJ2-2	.	CASTSSGTWNTGELFF
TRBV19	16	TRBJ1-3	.	CASRNPDQSSGNTIYF
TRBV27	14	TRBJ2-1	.	CASSPTSRDNEQFF
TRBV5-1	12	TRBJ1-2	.	CASSFQGYGYTF
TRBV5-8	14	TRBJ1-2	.	CASSFDVVIYGYTF
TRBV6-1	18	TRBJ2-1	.	CASSEYILAGEGVNEQFF
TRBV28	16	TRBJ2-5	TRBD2	CASSLFGGRGRETQYF
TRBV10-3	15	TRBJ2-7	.	CAIRHTTDLGYEQYF
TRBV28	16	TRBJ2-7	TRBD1	CASSDIEGASSYEQYF
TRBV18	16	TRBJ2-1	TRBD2	CASSQGTSGRYNEQFF
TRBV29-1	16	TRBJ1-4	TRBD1	CSVVGTGGPTNEKLFF
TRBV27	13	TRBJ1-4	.	CASAWSRNEKLFF
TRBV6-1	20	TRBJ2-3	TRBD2	CASSDRGGASGIPGTDTQYF
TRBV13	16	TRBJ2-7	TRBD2	CASSPGVAGATYEQYF
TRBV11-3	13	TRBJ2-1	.	CASSPRTDNEQFF
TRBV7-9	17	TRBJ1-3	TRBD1	CASSFWDSGSSGNTIYF
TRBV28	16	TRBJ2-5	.	CASSLFVDYGAETQYF
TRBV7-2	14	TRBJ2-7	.	CASSSPIDGYEQYF
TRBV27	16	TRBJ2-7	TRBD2	CASSSSGSPTSYEQYF
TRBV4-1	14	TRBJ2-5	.	CASSQEPGQETQYF
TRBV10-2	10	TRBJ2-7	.	CASGTFEQYF
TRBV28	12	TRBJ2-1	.	CASSWDGNEQFF